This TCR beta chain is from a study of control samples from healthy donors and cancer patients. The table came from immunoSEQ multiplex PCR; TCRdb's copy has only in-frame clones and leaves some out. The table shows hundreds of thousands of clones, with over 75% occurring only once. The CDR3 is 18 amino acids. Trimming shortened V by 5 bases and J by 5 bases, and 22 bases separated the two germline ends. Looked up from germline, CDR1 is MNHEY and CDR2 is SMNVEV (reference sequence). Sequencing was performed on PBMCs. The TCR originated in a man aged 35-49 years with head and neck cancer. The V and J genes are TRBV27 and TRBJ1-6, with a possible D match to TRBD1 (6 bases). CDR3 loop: CASSQRAAQGLDNSPLHF. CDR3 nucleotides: TGTGCCAGCAGTCAACGGGCCGCACAGGGTCTGGATAATTCACCCCTCCACTTT.